Listed below are T cell receptor beta chains from one sample, sequenced in a study of blood T cells in healthy people across ages. TCRdb reanalysed the 5' RACE reads using MiXCR and keeps one entry per CDR3 protein. The table has more than 1,000,000 distinct CDR3 sequences, approximately 26% seen once. These same records also appear under a second study, on T cells of mothers and their children.

Sequenced sample: blood. All receptors come from a girl aged 2 to 9 in good health. Both conserved end residues are part of each CDR3. D genes are given only for firm matches. Some rows mark clone size as missing; the rest say once, few, many or name a class of expanded clone.

TRBV7-2	-	-	TRBJ2-3	CASSFDVTYTDTQYF	TGTGCCAGCAGCTTTGACGTGACCTACACAGATACGCAGTATTTT
TRBV28	-	-	TRBJ2-1	CASSLLGPGRNGQFF	TGTGCCAGCAGTTTATTGGGACCCGGACGGAATGGGCAGTTCTTC
TRBV12-5	-	-	TRBJ1-2	CASGLQQGRRDGYTF	TGTGCTAGTGGTCTCCAACAGGGACGCAGGGATGGCTACACCTTC
TRBV12-5	TRBD1	-	TRBJ2-7	CASGFVSGTASSYEQYF	TGTGCTAGTGGTTTCGTTTCCGGGACAGCAAGCTCCTACGAGCAGTACTTC
TRBV5-4	TRBD2	few	TRBJ2-1	CASSSRIRLAGGNEQFF	TGTGCCAGCAGCAGTAGGATCCGACTAGCGGGAGGAAATGAGCAGTTCTTC
TRBV7-6	-	few	TRBJ2-5	CASSTRTLQETQYF	TGTGCCAGCAGCACTCGGACACTCCAAGAGACCCAGTACTTC
TRBV28	TRBD1	-	TRBJ2-1	CASRDRGTYNEQFF	TGTGCCAGCAGGGACAGGGGCACCTACAATGAGCAGTTCTTC
TRBV7-9	-	-	TRBJ2-5	CASSLSPNEETQYF	TGTGCCAGCAGCTTATCCCCGAACGAAGAGACCCAGTACTTC
TRBV7-6	-	-	TRBJ1-1	CASSLEGPGRSRGTEAFF	TGTGCCAGCAGCTTAGAGGGTCCCGGGCGGAGCCGTGGGACTGAAGCTTTCTTT
TRBV10-2	TRBD1	-	TRBJ1-4	CASNTRGTGYEKLFF	TGCGCCAGCAACACCAGGGGGACAGGGTACGAAAAACTGTTTTTT
TRBV20-1	TRBD2	-	TRBJ2-2	CSARTSGRAYTGELFF	TGCAGTGCTAGGACTAGCGGGAGGGCCTACACCGGGGAGCTGTTTTTT
TRBV25-1	TRBD1	-	TRBJ1-2	CASSESAGGNGYTF	TGTGCCAGCAGTGAATCTGCAGGGGGCAATGGCTACACCTTC
TRBV2	-	-	TRBJ2-1	CASSSRINHEQFF	TGTGCCAGCAGTTCCCGTATCAATCATGAGCAGTTCTTC
TRBV7-8	-	-	TRBJ2-7	CASSFQAGPGVYEQYF	TGTGCCAGCAGCTTCCAAGCGGGGCCAGGGGTCTACGAGCAGTACTTC
TRBV7-8	TRBD1	-	TRBJ2-3	CASKFRRDRGIVDTQYF	TGTGCCAGCAAGTTCCGCCGGGACAGGGGGATCGTAGATACGCAGTATTTT
TRBV20-1	TRBD1	-	TRBJ2-1	CSAISGTGQAEQFF	TGCAGTGCTATCTCGGGGACAGGGCAGGCTGAGCAGTTCTTC
TRBV7-3	-	-	TRBJ2-5	CAGSLGGQETQYF	TGTGCCGGCAGCTTAGGCGGCCAAGAGACCCAGTACTTC
TRBV24-1	TRBD2	few	TRBJ2-1	CATSDFRAGVVNEQFF	TGTGCCACCAGTGATTTTCGAGCGGGAGTTGTCAATGAGCAGTTCTTC
TRBV20-1	TRBD1	-	TRBJ1-1	CSARDAGQGAYTEAFF	TGCAGTGCTAGAGATGCCGGACAGGGGGCATACACTGAAGCTTTCTTT
TRBV7-9	TRBD1	-	TRBJ1-5	CASSRTGFKEPQHF	TGTGCCAGCAGCCGGACAGGGTTTAAGGAGCCCCAGCATTTT
TRBV7-2	TRBD2	-	TRBJ2-7	CASSLNPRLAGLYEQYF	TGTGCCAGCAGCTTAAATCCTAGACTAGCGGGACTATACGAGCAGTACTTC
TRBV6-5	-	few	TRBJ1-6	CASSPRFEPAGILHF	TGTGCCAGCAGCCCAAGATTCGAGCCAGCGGGCATCCTCCACTTT
TRBV20-1	TRBD1	few	TRBJ2-1	CSAPGTGSYNEQFF	TGCAGTGCTCCCGGGACAGGGTCCTACAATGAGCAGTTCTTC
TRBV12-3/TRBV12-4	-	-	TRBJ2-7	CASADPAYEQYF	TGTGCCAGCGCGGACCCAGCCTACGAGCAGTACTTC
TRBV7-2	TRBD1	few	TRBJ2-5	CASSLGGQGDQETQYF	TGTGCCAGCAGCTTAGGTGGACAGGGGGATCAAGAGACCCAGTACTTC
TRBV7-9	-	-	TRBJ2-7	CASSWTDTTYEQYF	TGTGCCAGCAGTTGGACAGATACAACCTACGAGCAGTACTTC
TRBV12-3/TRBV12-4	-	few	TRBJ1-5	CACGLSNQPQHF	TGTGCCTGTGGGTTATCAAATCAGCCCCAGCATTTT
TRBV7-2	TRBD2	-	TRBJ2-3	CASSLLAGGGKDTQYF	TGTGCCAGCAGCTTACTAGCGGGAGGAGGCAAAGATACGCAGTATTTT
TRBV7-2	-	few	TRBJ2-5	CASSLEVGEETQYF	TGTGCCAGCAGCTTAGAGGTCGGCGAAGAGACCCAGTACTTC
TRBV3-1	-	-	TRBJ1-5	CASSPDILRPQHF	TGTGCCAGCAGCCCCGACATTCTGCGGCCCCAGCATTTT
TRBV27	-	-	TRBJ1-4	CASRPGAGNEKLFF	TGTGCCAGCAGACCCGGGGCGGGTAATGAAAAACTGTTTTTT